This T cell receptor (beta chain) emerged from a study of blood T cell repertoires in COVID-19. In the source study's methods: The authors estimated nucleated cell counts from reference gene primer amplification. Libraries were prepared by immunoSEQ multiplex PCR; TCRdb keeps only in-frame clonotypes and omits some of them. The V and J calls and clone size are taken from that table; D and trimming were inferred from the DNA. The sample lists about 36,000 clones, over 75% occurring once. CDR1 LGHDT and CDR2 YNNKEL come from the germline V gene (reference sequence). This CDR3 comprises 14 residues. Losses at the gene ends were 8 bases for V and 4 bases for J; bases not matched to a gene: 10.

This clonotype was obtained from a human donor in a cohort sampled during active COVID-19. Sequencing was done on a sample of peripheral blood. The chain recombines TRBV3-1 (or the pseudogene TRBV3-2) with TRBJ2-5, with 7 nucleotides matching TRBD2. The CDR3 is CASGYHGRPETQYF. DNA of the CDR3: TGTGCCAGCGGATACCACGGGAGGCCAGAGACCCAGTACTTC.